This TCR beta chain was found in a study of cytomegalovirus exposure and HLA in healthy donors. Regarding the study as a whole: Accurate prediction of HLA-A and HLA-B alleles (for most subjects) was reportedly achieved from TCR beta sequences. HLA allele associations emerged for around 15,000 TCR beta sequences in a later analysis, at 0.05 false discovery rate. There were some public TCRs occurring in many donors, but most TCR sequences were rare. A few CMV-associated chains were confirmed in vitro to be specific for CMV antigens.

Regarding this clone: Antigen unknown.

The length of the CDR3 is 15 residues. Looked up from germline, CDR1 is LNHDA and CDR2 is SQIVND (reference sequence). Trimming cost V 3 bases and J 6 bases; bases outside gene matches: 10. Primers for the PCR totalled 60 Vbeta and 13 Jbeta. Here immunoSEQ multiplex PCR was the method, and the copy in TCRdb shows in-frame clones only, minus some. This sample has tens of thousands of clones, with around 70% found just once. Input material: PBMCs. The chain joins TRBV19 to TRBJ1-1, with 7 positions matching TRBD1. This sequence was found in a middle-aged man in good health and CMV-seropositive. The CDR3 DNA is TGTGCCAGTAGTATTAAAGAGGGGGCGATGGCTGAAGCTTTCTTT. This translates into CASSIKEGAMAEAFF.